Shown below are 3 T cell receptor beta chains from a single sample sequenced in a study of CD8+ T cells in alopecia areata. Cells that came from pooled cutaneous lymph nodes were sorted using CD4, CD8alpha, NKG2D, NKG2ACE and other markers. RNA was extracted and reverse transcribed into cDNA as the sequencing template. Assay: immunoSEQ multiplex PCR; the TCRdb copy retains only in-frame clones and omits some. The table records under 350,000 clones without singletons, the ten largest covering roughly 1.2%. Sequenced sample: CD4+ T cells sorted from a lymph node. The receptors here all came from a C3H/HeJ mouse with alopecia areata. The MHC haplotype of the strain is H2-k.

With regard to this clone: The genes and germline here are from mouse. The sequenced fragment ends 4 residues before the CDR3 boundary, so the rest is inferred from the germline J gene. V is TRBV1 and J is TRBJ2-3, with a weak D call TRBD1 (6 bases). Trimming cost V 4 bases and J 0 bases, with 8 bases left between them. The CDR3 is 14 residues long. The germline gives CDR1 NSQYPW, CDR2 LRSPGD (reference sequence). The sequenced CDR3 bases are TGCACCTGCAGTGACAGGGTTAGTGCAGAA. It specifies CTCSDRVSAE. The complete CDR3 reads CTCSDRVSAETLYF.

In regard to this clone: Gene names denote mouse genes. The read falls 4 residues short of the CDR3 end, and the missing part is taken from the germline J gene. The gene calls are TRBV19 and TRBJ2-3; a weak D match, TRBD1 (5 bases). The CDR3 has 13 amino acids. Trimming stripped 4 bases from V and 4 bases from J, with 10 bases between. Germline lookup yields CDR1 FNHDT and CDR2 SITEND (reference sequence). The part of the CDR3 DNA that was read is TGTGCCAGCAGTCCCCCAGGGTCAGAA. It yields the protein CASSPPGSE. The entire CDR3 protein reads CASSPPGSETLYF. The variable domain in full, completed from reference TRBV19 and TRBJ2-3, reads GGIITQTPKFLIGQEGQKLTLKCQQNFNHDTMYWYRQDSGKGLRLIYYSITENDLQKGDLSEGYDASREKKSSFSLTVTSAQKNEMAVFLCASSPPGSETLYFGSGTRLTVL.

Turning to this clone: The germline and genes are mouse ones. The sequenced fragment ends 4 residues before the CDR3 boundary, so the rest is inferred from the germline J gene. The chain is built from TRBV19 and TRBJ2-5; the D gene is possibly TRBD1 (6 bases). The length of the CDR3 is 16 residues. Germline values: CDR1 FNHDT, CDR2 SITEND (reference sequence). The V end was cut by 9 bases, the J end by 0 bases, with 20 bases between. Here the CDR3 reads CATQPSRDNNQDTQYF. CDR3 DNA, as far as it was read: TGTGCCACCCAACCCTCCAGGGACAATAACCAAGAC.